The source of this T cell receptor beta chain is a study of CD8 T cells in Susac syndrome. Sequencing of TCR beta was performed on blood CD8+ T cells and on blood CD4+ T cells. Healthy donors served as the controls. They were matched for age and sex. Negative isolation yielded the CD8+ and CD4+ T cells, while FACS enriched the TEMRA cells. Germline V lookup: CDR1 KGHSH, CDR2 LQKENI. CDR3 length: 15 residues. Random hexamers primed reverse transcription of about 0.45 to 1 ug RNA. Multiplex PCR with immunoSEQ amplified the TCR beta CDR3 across 54 Vbeta and 13 Jbeta. TCRdb ran MiXCR on the immunoSEQ multiplex PCR reads and lists one entry per CDR3 protein. The table lists some 120,000 distinct CDR3 sequences, over 90% of them singletons.

The clonotype was recovered from a human donor in good health. What was sequenced was CD4+ T cells from PBMCs. The chain recombines TRBV18 with TRBJ2-1; 7 positions match TRBD1. Gene TRBJ2-7 matches the end of the DNA better, so the J call may be wrong. The CDR3 DNA follows: TGTGCCAGCTCACGTCAACAGGGGTCTCAGGACGAGCAGTACTTC. Protein: CASSRQQGSQDEQYF.